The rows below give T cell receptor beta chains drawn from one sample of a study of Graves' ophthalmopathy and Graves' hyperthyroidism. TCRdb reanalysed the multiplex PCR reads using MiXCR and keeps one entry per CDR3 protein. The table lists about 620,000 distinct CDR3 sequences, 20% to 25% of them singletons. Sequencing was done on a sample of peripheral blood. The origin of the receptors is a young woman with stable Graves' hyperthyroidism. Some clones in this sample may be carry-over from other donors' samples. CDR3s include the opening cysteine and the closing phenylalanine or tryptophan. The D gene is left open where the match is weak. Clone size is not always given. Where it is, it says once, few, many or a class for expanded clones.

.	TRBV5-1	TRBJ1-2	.	CASSLAIESGEGSYGYTF	TGCGCCAGCAGCTTGGCCATCGAGTCCGGGGAGGGAAGCTATGGCTACACCTTC
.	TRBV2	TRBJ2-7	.	CASRQRWLSYEQYF	TGTGCCAGCAGACAGAGGTGGCTTTCCTACGAGCAGTACTTC
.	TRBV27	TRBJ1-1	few	CASSLQGPYTEAFF	TGTGCCAGCAGTTTACAGGGCCCCTACACTGAAGCTTTCTTT
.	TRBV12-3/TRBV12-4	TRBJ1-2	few	CASSPTRGYGYTF	TGTGCCAGCAGTCCCACCCGCGGCTATGGCTACACCTTC
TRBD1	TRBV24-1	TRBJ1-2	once	CATSDEGQGPYGYTF	TGTGCCACCAGTGACGAGGGACAGGGACCTTATGGCTACACCTTC
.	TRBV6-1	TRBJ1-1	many	CASSERLGGLNTEAFF	TGTGCCAGCAGTGAACGTCTGGGGGGCTTGAACACTGAAGCTTTCTTT
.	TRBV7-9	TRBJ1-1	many	CASSFENTEAFF	TGTGCCAGCAGCTTCGAGAACACTGAAGCTTTCTTT
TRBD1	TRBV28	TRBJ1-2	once	CASSLPTYTDRPFNYGYTF	TGTGCCAGCAGTTTACCCACTTACACGGACAGGCCCTTTAACTATGGCTACACCTTC
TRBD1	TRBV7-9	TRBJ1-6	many	CASSLGQGEYSPLHF	TGTGCCAGCAGCTTAGGACAGGGGGAATATTCACCCCTCCACTTT
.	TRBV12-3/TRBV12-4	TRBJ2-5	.	CASSIGPGVETQYF	TGTGCCAGCAGTATAGGCCCGGGCGTGGAGACCCAGTACTTC
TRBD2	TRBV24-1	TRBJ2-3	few	CATSDAGTSGTPDTQYF	TGTGCCACCAGTGACGCCGGGACTAGCGGGACACCAGATACGCAGTATTTT
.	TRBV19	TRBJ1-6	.	CASSIAGDYRPLHF	TGTGCCAGTAGTATAGCCGGGGACTACCGACCCCTCCACTTT
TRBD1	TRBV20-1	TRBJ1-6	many	CSARDPGQGNSPLHF	TGCAGTGCTAGAGATCCGGGACAGGGAAATTCACCCCTCCACTTT
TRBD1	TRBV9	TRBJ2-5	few	CASSVAQGAWETQYF	TGTGCCAGCAGCGTGGCCCAGGGGGCTTGGGAGACCCAGTACTTC
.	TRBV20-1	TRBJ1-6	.	CSAFPRRDRNSPLHF	TGCAGTGCCTTTCCCAGAAGAGACAGAAATTCACCCCTCCACTTT
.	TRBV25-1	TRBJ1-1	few	CASSPGREQGAFF	TGTGCCAGCAGTCCGGGCAGGGAGCAAGGAGCTTTCTTT
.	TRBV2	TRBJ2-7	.	CASSTDVSYEQYF	TGTGCCAGTTCCACGGACGTCTCCTACGAGCAGTACTTC
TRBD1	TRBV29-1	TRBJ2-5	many	CSTQGAFQETQYF	TGCAGTACCCAGGGGGCATTCCAAGAGACCCAGTACTTC
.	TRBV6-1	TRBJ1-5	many	CASSERGPQPNQPQHF	TGTGCCAGCAGTGAACGTGGTCCTCAACCCAATCAGCCCCAGCATTTT
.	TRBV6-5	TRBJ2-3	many	CASSYTRPDFTDTQYF	TGTGCCAGCAGTTACACGCGCCCGGACTTCACAGATACGCAGTATTTT
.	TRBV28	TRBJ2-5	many	CASSPTQYF	TGTGCCAGCAGTCCAACCCAGTACTTC
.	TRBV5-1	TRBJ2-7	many	CASSLETGMGEQYF	TGCGCCAGCAGCTTGGAAACAGGGATGGGCGAGCAGTACTTC